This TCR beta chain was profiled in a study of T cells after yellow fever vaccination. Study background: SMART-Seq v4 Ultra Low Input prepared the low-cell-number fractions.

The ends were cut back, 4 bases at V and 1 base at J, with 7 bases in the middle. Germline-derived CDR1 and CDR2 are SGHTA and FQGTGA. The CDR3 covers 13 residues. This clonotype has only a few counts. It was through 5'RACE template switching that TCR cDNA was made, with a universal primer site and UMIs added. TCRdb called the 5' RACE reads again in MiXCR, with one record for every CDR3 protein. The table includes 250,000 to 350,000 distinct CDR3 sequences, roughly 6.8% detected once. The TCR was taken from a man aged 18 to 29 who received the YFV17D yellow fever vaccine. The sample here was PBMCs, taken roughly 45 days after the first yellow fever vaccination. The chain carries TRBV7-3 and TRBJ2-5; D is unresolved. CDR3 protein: CASSYTVQETQYF. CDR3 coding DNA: TGTGCCAGCAGCTACACGGTCCAAGAGACCCAGTACTTC.